The 32 T cell receptor beta chains below were found in one sample sequenced in a study of blood T cell repertoires in COVID-19. The protocol was immunoSEQ multiplex PCR, while the TCRdb copy is restricted to in-frame clones and leaves out a portion. The data hold 25,000 to 30,000 clones, with 89% observed a single time. The sequenced sample consisted of peripheral blood. These receptors were taken from a human donor with acute or convalescent COVID-19. The donor label of this sample is uncertain.

Concerning this clone: Mismatch with germline at one junction end may stem from a read error. J is TRBJ2-1 and V is TRBV6-5, with 8 bases lining up with TRBD2. The germline V gene has CDR1 MNHEY and CDR2 SVGAGI. There are 14 residues in the CDR3. CDR3 loop: CASRINPATGLEVF. DNA for the CDR3: TGTGCCAGCAGGATTAATCCCGCCACGGGACTAGAGGTCTTC.

This clone was detected only once. The chain uses TRBV7-9 and TRBJ2-5; no firm D call. Between the trimmed V and J ends, which lost 3 bases and 5 bases, there was a span of 4 bases. The CDR3 totals 11 residues. Germline V CDR1 and CDR2: SEHNR, FQNEAQ (reference sequence). The CDR3 nucleotides read TGTGCCAGCAGCTTCGGGGAGACCCAGTACTTC. Protein sequence: CASSFGETQYF.

The chain couples TRBV7-9 to TRBJ2-3, with 9 bases identical to TRBD2. Germline V gene sequence: CDR1 SEHNR, CDR2 FQNEAQ (reference sequence). V gave up 5 bases and J gave up 1 base; unmatched junction bases: 4. The CDR3 loop spans 15 amino acids. CDR3 nucleotides: TGTGCCAGCAGCCAAGCGGGGGGTGGCACAGATACGCAGTATTTT. Its protein product is CASSQAGGGTDTQYF.

The J gene is TRBJ2-7, the V gene TRBV14; 10 nucleotides agree with TRBD2. Per the germline V gene, CDR1 is SGHDN and CDR2 is FVKESK. The CDR3 loop spans 15 amino acids. The V segment lost 5 bases and the J segment 9 bases; nucleotides outside the gene matches: 13. The CDR3 here is CASSDVLAGPHGQYF. The CDR3 bases are TGTGCCAGCAGCGACGTACTAGCGGGACCCCACGGGCAGTACTTC.

CDR3 loop: CASSSGLAGGQETQYF. CDR3 DNA: TGTGCCAGCAGCTCTGGACTAGCGGGGGGCCAAGAGACCCAGTACTTC. J is TRBJ2-5 and V is TRBV11-2; TRBD2 matches at 14 bases. Trimming cost V 4 bases and J 1 base; bases outside gene matches: 2. Per the germline V gene, CDR1 is SGHAT and CDR2 is FQNNGV. This CDR3 comprises 16 residues.

This chain links TRBV18 with TRBJ1-2; D possibly corresponds to TRBD1 (6 bases). The germline V gene encodes CDR1 KGHSH and CDR2 LQKENI. This CDR3 has 14 amino acids. V lost 2 bases and J 1 base, leaving 8 bases between the germline ends. The CDR3 DNA sequence: TGTGCCAGCTCACCAAGGACAGATAACTATGGCTACACCTTC. As protein: CASSPRTDNYGYTF.

The CDR3 reads CASSVTGATNEKLFF. CDR3 coding DNA: TGTGCCAGCAGCGTCACAGGGGCAACTAATGAAAAACTGTTTTTT. The V call is TRBV11-2, the J call TRBJ1-4, with 7 nucleotides matching TRBD1. The CDR3 contains 15 residues. The trim removed 5 bases at V and 0 bases at J, leaving 3 bases unmatched. In germline, CDR1 is SGHAT, CDR2 FQNNGV.

This clone has only one observation. J is TRBJ1-6 and V is TRBV9; TRBD1 matches at 8 bases. Looked up from germline, CDR1 is SGDLS and CDR2 is YYNGEE. This CDR3 contains 18 residues. Trimming took 4 bases from V and 8 from J; bases not matched to a gene: 17. The CDR3 bases are TGTGCCAGCAGCTCGAGAGGGACAGGCCCGTCGGTGGATTCACCCCTCCACTTT. This codes for CASSSRGTGPSVDSPLHF.

V usage is TRBV11-2 and J usage is TRBJ2-2, with TRBD2 matching 10 bases. Germline loops: CDR1 SGHAT, CDR2 FQNNGV. CDR3 length: 17 amino acids. V shed 5 bases and J 7 bases; nucleotides not matched to a gene: 13. The CDR3 protein is CASSRARLAGSGGELFF. DNA for the CDR3: TGTGCCAGCAGCCGCGCGAGACTAGCGGGTTCTGGCGGGGAGCTGTTTTTT.

J is TRBJ2-1 and V is TRBV20-1, with 10 bases matching TRBD1. This CDR3 region has 15 residues. V lost 3 bases and J lost 6; bases outside the gene matches: 8. In germline, CDR1 is DFQATT, CDR2 SNEGSKA (reference sequence). CDR3 loop: CSASDRQGASNEQFF. As DNA, the CDR3 is TGCAGTGCTAGTGACCGACAGGGGGCGAGCAATGAGCAGTTCTTC.

This chain connects TRBV7-9 to TRBJ2-1, with 9 positions matching TRBD2. The germline gives CDR1 SEHNR, CDR2 FQNEAQ (reference sequence). V shed 8 bases, J shed 10 bases, and the junction held 12 bases outside the gene matches. This CDR3 spans 14 amino acids. This CDR3 is CASYVAGAPGEQFF. In DNA, the CDR3 is TGTGCCAGCTATGTAGCGGGAGCACCCGGGGAGCAGTTCTTC.

This sequence joins TRBV24-1 and TRBJ2-1, with TRBD1 matching over 10 bases. This CDR3 comprises 16 residues. Germline CDR1 and CDR2: KGHDR and SFDVKD. V was pared by 5 bases and J by 4 bases, with 7 bases of the junction left unmatched. This CDR3 is CATSGTGTGAYNEQFF. The CDR3 nucleotides are TGTGCCACCAGTGGTACCGGGACAGGGGCTTACAATGAGCAGTTCTTC.

V is TRBV5-1 and J is TRBJ1-1, with no clear D. CDR3 length: 14 amino acids. Between the trimmed V and J ends, which lost 2 bases and 1 base, there was a span of 9 bases. CDR1 and CDR2 from the germline V gene are SGHRS and YFSETQ. The CDR3 coding sequence is TGCGCCAGCAGCTTCGGAGGACGGAACACTGAAGCTTTCTTT. Its translation is CASSFGGRNTEAFF.

The rearrangement joins TRBV5-4 to TRBJ2-1; a possible D gene is TRBD2 (5 bases). CDR1 is SGHNT, CDR2 YYREEE, per germline (reference sequence). The CDR3 is made up of 13 amino acids. The V end was cut by 2 bases, the J end by 6 bases, with 9 bases between. This CDR3 is CASSFPSGNEQFF. The CDR3 DNA sequence: TGTGCCAGCAGCTTTCCCAGCGGCAATGAGCAGTTCTTC.

This clone has just one count. This sequence joins TRBV5-1 and TRBJ1-4; TRBD1 aligns across 12 bases. The CDR3 extends over 17 amino acids. The junction had 6 bases not matched to a gene; V was cut back by 3 bases and J by 3 bases. Germline V gene data show CDR1 as SGHRS and CDR2 as YFSETQ. CDR3 DNA sequence: TGCGCCAGCAGCTCCCGGGACAGGGGGCTTCCTAATGAAAAACTGTTTTTT. This encodes CASSSRDRGLPNEKLFF. Filled out from reference TRBV5-1 and TRBJ1-4, the complete variable domain reads KAGVTQTPRYLIKTRGQQVTLSCSPISGHRSVSWYQQTPGQGLQFLFEYFSETQRNKGNFPGRFSGRQFSNSRSEMNVSTLELGDSALYLCASSSRDRGLPNEKLFFGSGTQLSVL.

V is TRBV29-1 and J is TRBJ1-2; the match to TRBD1 covers 8 bases. J lost 5 bases, V lost 4 bases, and 3 bases had no gene match. Germline V gene sequence: CDR1 SQVTM, CDR2 ANQGSEA. This CDR3 is built from 12 residues. Here the CDR3 reads CSVGGQDYGYTF. The CDR3 region has the DNA TGCAGCGTTGGGGGACAGGATTATGGCTACACCTTC.

This clone showed up just a few times. The genes are TRBV7-8 and TRBJ1-1, with TRBD1 identical over 7 bases. Unmatched junction bases numbered 8, after V lost 5 bases and J lost 5 bases. Germline assignment: CDR1 SGHVS and CDR2 FQNEAQ. The CDR3 has 14 amino acids. The CDR3 DNA sequence: TGTGCCAGCAGCATAGGGGGCATGAGGACTGAAGCTTTCTTT. Translation gives CASSIGGMRTEAFF.

V is TRBV27 and J is TRBJ2-4; D remains unclear. The V and J ends lost 6 bases and 7 bases respectively, with 10 bases between them. The V gene's germline CDR1 is MNHEY and CDR2 SMNVEV (reference sequence). The CDR3 runs to 12 residues. The CDR3 DNA is TGTGCCAGCAGCCGACGAGGTAACATTCAGTACTTC. Translated, it gives CASSRRGNIQYF.

This chain links TRBV6-5 with TRBJ1-4; TRBD1 might be the D (6 bases). CDR1 MNHEY and CDR2 SVGAGI come from the germline V gene. V lost 5 bases and J 9 bases, leaving 19 bases between the germline ends. CDR3 length: 15 amino acids. In DNA, the CDR3 is TGTGCCAGCAGTCAAAAGGGGGTTCCTCTTAAAAAACTGTTTTTT. This codes for CASSQKGVPLKKLFF.

CDR3 in amino acids: CASSWGESYEQYF. The CDR3 DNA reads as TGTGCCAGCAGCTGGGGGGAGTCCTACGAGCAGTACTTC. This chain links TRBV7-2 with TRBJ2-7; possible D gene TRBD2, 6 bases. The CDR3 sequence is 13 residues long. The germline V gene encodes CDR1 SGHTA and CDR2 FQGNSA. V was shortened by 4 bases and J by 1 base, with 8 bases between the two germline ends. The entire variable domain, with the rest obtained from reference TRBV7-2 and TRBJ2-7, is as follows: GAGVSQSPSNKVTEKGKDVELRCDPISGHTALYWYRQSLGQGLEFLIYFQGNSAPDKSGLPSDRFSAERTGGSVSTLTIQRTQQEDSAVYLCASSWGESYEQYFGPGTRLTVT.

The V and J genes are TRBV24-1 and TRBJ2-5; 7 nucleotides match TRBD1. The germline V gene encodes CDR1 KGHDR and CDR2 SFDVKD. The CDR3 length is 13 residues. Germline trimming cut 6 bases from V and 7 bases from J; bases unmatched to any gene: 7. In DNA, the CDR3 is TGTGCCACCAGTCCGACAGGGTATACGACCCAGTACTTC. This gives the protein CATSPTGYTTQYF.

The rearrangement uses TRBV2 and TRBJ1-1; the D gene is possibly TRBD1 (6 bases). CDR3 length: 12 residues. Trimming pared 3 bases from V and 10 bases from J, leaving 12 bases between. Germline CDR1 reads SNHLY; CDR2 reads FYNNEI. DNA for the CDR3: TGTGCCAGCAGTGACAGGGGTGGGGCAGCTTTCTTT. This translates into CASSDRGGAAFF.

The gene calls are TRBV18 and TRBJ1-2; D may be TRBD1 (6 bases). CDR1 KGHSH and CDR2 LQKENI come from the germline V gene. V shed 5 bases and J shed 10 bases, with 20 bases lying between them. The CDR3 has 14 residues. The CDR3 nucleotides read TGTGCCAGCTCAGAGGGGTCGGACAGTGGGATCTACACCTTC. It yields the protein CASSEGSDSGIYTF.

This clone has more than one count but fewer than ten. This chain links TRBV6-5 with TRBJ1-2, with TRBD1 matching 7 bases. The germline gives CDR1 MNHEY, CDR2 SVGAGI. V lost 10 bases and J lost 4; bases outside the gene matches: 3. The CDR3 length is 11 residues. The CDR3 DNA is TGTGCCACCCGACAGGGCTATGGCTACACCTTC. This sequence encodes CATRQGYGYTF.

V is TRBV7-9 and J is TRBJ2-1; 15 bases fit TRBD2. V was clipped by 7 bases and J by 9 bases; unmatched bases: 16. The length of the CDR3 is 18 residues. CDR1 is SEHNR and CDR2 is FQNEAQ in the germline V gene (reference sequence). This CDR3 is CASNLPRTSGGAVGEQFF. The CDR3 coding sequence is TGTGCCAGCAACCTGCCCAGGACTAGCGGGGGGGCAGTGGGTGAGCAGTTCTTC.

This chain connects TRBV9 to TRBJ2-7; 8 nucleotides match TRBD1. V gave up 4 bases and J gave up 6 bases; unmatched junction bases: 12. Germline V gene lookup returns CDR1 SGDLS and CDR2 YYNGEE. The CDR3 loop spans 15 amino acids. The CDR3 sequence: CASSYTSRGLSEQYF. The CDR3 nucleotides read TGTGCCAGCAGCTACACGAGCAGGGGGCTTTCCGAGCAGTACTTC.

V usage is TRBV11-3 and J usage is TRBJ2-6; a possible D gene is TRBD2 (6 bases). V shed 3 bases and J shed 2 bases, with 11 bases lying between them. CDR3 size: 16 residues. The germline gives CDR1 SGHNT, CDR2 YENEEA. The CDR3 sequence: CASSFRRRAGANVLTF. The CDR3 region has the DNA TGTGCCAGCAGCTTCCGCAGGAGGGCTGGGGCCAACGTCCTGACTTTC.

Only a few counts were recorded for this clone. The chain is built from TRBV19 and TRBJ1-1; maybe TRBD1 (5 bases). The germline V and J ends were trimmed by 7 bases and 0 bases, with 18 bases remaining between them. The CDR3 extends over 16 amino acids. The germline V gene encodes CDR1 LNHDA and CDR2 SQIVND (reference sequence). CDR3 region: CASKVSDRYMNTEAFF. The CDR3 DNA follows: TGTGCCAGTAAAGTAAGCGACAGATACATGAACACTGAAGCTTTCTTT.

The chain employs TRBV12-5 and TRBJ1-1; D remains ambiguous. V lost 1 base and J lost 1, with 7 bases in between. The CDR3 is 14 amino acids. CDR1 is LGHNT, CDR2 FRNRAP, per germline. The CDR3: CASGLGGWNTEAFF. CDR3 nucleotide sequence: TGTGCTAGTGGTTTGGGCGGTTGGAACACTGAAGCTTTCTTT.

The J gene is TRBJ2-1, the V gene TRBV7-3, with a weak D call TRBD2 (5 bases). CDR3 length: 15 residues. Trimming cost V 2 bases and J 0 bases, with 8 bases left between them. Germline lookup yields CDR1 SGHTA and CDR2 FQGTGA. The CDR3 is CASSLLGSSYNEQFF. CDR3 bases: TGTGCCAGCAGCTTACTAGGGAGCTCCTACAATGAGCAGTTCTTC.

The chain has TRBV29-1 and TRBJ2-1, with 10 bases that match TRBD2. The V gene's germline CDR1 is SQVTM and CDR2 ANQGSEA. The CDR3 covers 14 residues. The trim removed 2 bases at V and 2 bases at J, leaving 0 bases unmatched. DNA of the CDR3: TGCAGCGTTGAAACTAGCGGGACCTACAATGAGCAGTTCTTC. Protein: CSVETSGTYNEQFF.

This chain connects TRBV9 to TRBJ2-7; 7 nucleotides match TRBD2. CDR1 and CDR2 (germline): SGDLS, YYNGEE. This CDR3 spans 15 amino acids. J gave up 1 base and V 0 bases, and 4 bases lay outside the gene matches. Here the CDR3 reads CASSVGRGGSYEQYF. The CDR3 nucleotides are TGTGCCAGCAGCGTAGGAAGGGGAGGGTCCTACGAGCAGTACTTC.